One sample yielded the 12 T cell receptor beta chains listed below, sequenced in a study of T cells after yellow fever vaccination. From the 5' RACE reads, TCRdb called clonotypes with MiXCR, one entry per CDR3 protein. The sample lists over 300,000 distinct CDR3 sequences, over 3.5% occurring once. The source material was PBMCs, sampled 5 days after the yellow fever booster vaccination. The source is a man in his late teens or twenties who received the YFV17D yellow fever vaccine.

This clonotype occurred a few times. The chain joins TRBV27 to TRBJ2-5, with D perhaps matching TRBD1 (6 bases). Germline CDR1 MNHEY, CDR2 SMNVEV (reference sequence). There are 15 residues in the CDR3. V was pared by 3 bases and J by 5 bases, with 16 bases between. CDR3 amino acids: CASSLSGRGKETQYF. The CDR3 DNA sequence: TGTGCCAGCAGTTTGTCTGGCAGGGGAAAGGAGACCCAGTACTTC.

The rearrangement uses TRBV5-1 and TRBJ1-2; D gene uncertain. In germline, CDR1 is SGHRS, CDR2 YFSETQ. This CDR3 has 13 amino acids. V was pared by 0 bases and J by 5 bases, with 8 bases between. The CDR3 DNA is TGCGCCAGCAGCTTGGAGGCTTTTTATGGCTACACCTTC. Its protein is CASSLEAFYGYTF.

The chain links TRBV12-3 or TRBV12-4 to TRBJ1-5, with D hard to call. V was shortened by 3 bases and J by 12 bases, with 9 bases between the two germline ends. This CDR3 is 11 amino acids long. The CDR3 sequence is CASSLEGRQHF. In nucleotides, the CDR3 is TGTGCCAGCAGTTTGGAAGGTCGCCAGCATTTT.

This clonotype occurred a few times. The chain recombines TRBV3-1 with TRBJ1-1, with a weak D call TRBD1 (5 bases). V was clipped by 1 base and J by 4 bases, with 10 bases between them. The V gene's germline CDR1 is LGHDT and CDR2 YNNKEL (reference sequence). The CDR3 is made up of 14 amino acids. The CDR3 loop is CASSQAKGITEAFF. The CDR3 DNA reads as TGTGCCAGCAGCCAAGCAAAGGGGATCACTGAAGCTTTCTTT.

This clonotype occurred a few times. The chain employs TRBV6-6 and TRBJ2-7; 11 bases match TRBD2. The CDR3 totals 15 residues. With 4 bases clipped from V and 6 bases from J, the junction kept 8 bases outside the gene matches. Per the germline V gene, CDR1 is MNHNY and CDR2 is SVGAGI (reference sequence). CDR3 residues: CASSLQTSGDLEQYV. The CDR3 DNA follows: TGTGCCAGCAGTTTACAGACTAGCGGGGATCTCGAGCAGTACGTC.

This chain joins TRBV28 and TRBJ2-1, with D hard to call. Trimming shortened V by 4 bases and J by 9 bases, and 10 bases separated the two germline ends. The CDR3 covers 12 residues. Germline CDR1 MDHEN, CDR2 SYDVKM. The CDR3 loop reads CASSSASPEQFF. The CDR3 coding sequence is TGTGCCAGCAGTTCAGCGTCTCCTGAGCAGTTCTTC.

This clonotype was recorded a few times. The chain carries TRBV12-3 or TRBV12-4 and TRBJ2-1, with 9 bases that match TRBD1. The CDR3 covers 12 residues. Unmatched junction bases numbered 4, after V lost 5 bases and J lost 11 bases. CDR3 protein: CASSPGTGKQFF. The CDR3 bases are TGTGCCAGCAGTCCTGGGACAGGGAAGCAGTTCTTC.

This chain connects TRBV7-6 to TRBJ1-4, with D possibly being TRBD1 (5 bases). V gave up 3 bases and J gave up 7 bases, with 12 bases separating them. Germline V gene lookup returns CDR1 SGHVS and CDR2 FNYEAQ. CDR3 length equals 14 residues. Here the CDR3 DNA reads TGTGCCAGCAGCTTTGAGGGGCACGGTGAAAAACTGTTTTTT. Protein sequence: CASSFEGHGEKLFF. The full variable domain, with the rest looked up from reference TRBV7-6 and TRBJ1-4, is GAGVSQSPRYKVTKRGQDVALRCDPISGHVSLYWYRQALGQGPEFLTYFNYEAQQDKSGLPNDRFSAERPEGSISTLTIQRTEQRDSAMYRCASSFEGHGEKLFFGSGTQLSVL.

This clonotype was counted at least ten times. The gene calls are TRBV12-3 or TRBV12-4 and TRBJ2-4; D perhaps matches TRBD2 (6 bases). V was clipped by 1 base and J by 1 base, with 11 bases between them. This CDR3 spans 16 amino acids. This CDR3 is CASSLEGGVAKNIQYF. For the CDR3, the DNA is TGTGCCAGCAGTTTAGAGGGCGGGGTCGCCAAAAACATTCAGTACTTC.

The chain has TRBV20-1 and TRBJ1-1; no reliable D call. The V end lost 3 bases, the J end lost 5 bases, and 16 bases lay between the germline ends. CDR3 size: 14 residues. CDR1 is DFQATT and CDR2 is SNEGSKA in the germline V gene (reference sequence). CDR3 residues: CSASVPGSRTEAFF. CDR3 DNA: TGCAGTGCTAGCGTGCCGGGATCGCGGACTGAAGCTTTCTTT.

The V and J genes are TRBV5-1 and TRBJ1-5, with D unclear. The V end was cut by 5 bases, the J end by 1 base, with 10 bases between. The CDR3 loop spans 14 amino acids. From germline, CDR1 is SGHRS and CDR2 YFSETQ. CDR3 sequence (DNA): TGCGCCAGCAGGCCAGATCCAAGCAATCAGCCCCAGCATTTT. The encoded protein is CASRPDPSNQPQHF.

This clonotype has at least ten counts. The chain has TRBV7-6 and TRBJ2-2; 13 bases align to TRBD2. CDR1 is SGHVS, CDR2 FNYEAQ, per germline. Losses at the gene ends were 5 bases for V and 6 bases for J; bases not matched to a gene: 9. The length of the CDR3 is 17 residues. This CDR3 is CASSNSGTSGVPGELFF. CDR3 sequence (DNA): TGTGCCAGCAGCAACTCCGGGACTAGCGGGGTCCCCGGGGAGCTGTTTTTT.